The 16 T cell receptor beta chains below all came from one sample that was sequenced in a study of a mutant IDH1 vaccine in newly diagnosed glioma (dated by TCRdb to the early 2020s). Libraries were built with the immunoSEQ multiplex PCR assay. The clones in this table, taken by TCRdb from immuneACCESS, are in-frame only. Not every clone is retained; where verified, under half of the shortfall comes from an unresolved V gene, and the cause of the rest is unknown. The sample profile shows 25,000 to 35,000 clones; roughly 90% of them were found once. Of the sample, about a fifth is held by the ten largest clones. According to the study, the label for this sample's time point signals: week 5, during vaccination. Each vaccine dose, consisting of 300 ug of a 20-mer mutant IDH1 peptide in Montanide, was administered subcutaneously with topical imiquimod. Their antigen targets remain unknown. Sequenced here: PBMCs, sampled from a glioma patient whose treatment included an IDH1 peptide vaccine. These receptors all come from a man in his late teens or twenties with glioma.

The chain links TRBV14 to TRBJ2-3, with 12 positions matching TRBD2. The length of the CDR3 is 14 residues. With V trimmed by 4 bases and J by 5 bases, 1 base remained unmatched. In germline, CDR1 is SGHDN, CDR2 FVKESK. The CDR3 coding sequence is TGTGCCAGCAGCCCGGGACTAGCGGGAGATACGCAGTATTTT. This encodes CASSPGLAGDTQYF.

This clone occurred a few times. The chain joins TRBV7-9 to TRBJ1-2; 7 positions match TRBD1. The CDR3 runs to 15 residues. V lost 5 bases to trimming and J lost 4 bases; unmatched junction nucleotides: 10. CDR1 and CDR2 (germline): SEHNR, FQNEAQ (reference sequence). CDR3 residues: CASSPNRGLPYGYTF. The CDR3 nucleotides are TGTGCCAGCAGCCCAAACAGGGGACTCCCCTATGGCTACACCTTC. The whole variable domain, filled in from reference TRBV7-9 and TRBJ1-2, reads DTGVSQNPRHKITKRGQNVTFRCDPISEHNRLYWYRQTLGQGPEFLTYFQNEAQLEKSRLLSDRFSAERPKGSFSTLEIQRTEQGDSAMYLCASSPNRGLPYGYTFGSGTRLTVV.

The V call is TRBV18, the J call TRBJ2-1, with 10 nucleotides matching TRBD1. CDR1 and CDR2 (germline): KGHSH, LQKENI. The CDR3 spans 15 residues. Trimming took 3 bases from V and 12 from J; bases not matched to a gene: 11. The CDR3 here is CASSPGQGPRTGQFF. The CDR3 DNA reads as TGTGCCAGCTCACCGGGACAGGGGCCGCGCACCGGGCAGTTCTTC.

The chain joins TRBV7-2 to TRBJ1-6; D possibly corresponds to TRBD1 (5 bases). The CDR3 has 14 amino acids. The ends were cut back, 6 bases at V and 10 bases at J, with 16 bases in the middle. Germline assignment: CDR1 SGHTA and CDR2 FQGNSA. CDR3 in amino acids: CASSPSGYGSPLHF. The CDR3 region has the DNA TGTGCCAGCAGTCCGTCAGGGTACGGGTCACCCCTCCACTTT.

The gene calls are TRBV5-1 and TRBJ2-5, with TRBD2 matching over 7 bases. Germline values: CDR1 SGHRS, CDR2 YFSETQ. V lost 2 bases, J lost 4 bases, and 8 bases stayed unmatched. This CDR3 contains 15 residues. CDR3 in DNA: TGCGCCAGCAGCTTCAGTTGGTCTAGCGGAGAGACCCAGTACTTC. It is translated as CASSFSWSSGETQYF.

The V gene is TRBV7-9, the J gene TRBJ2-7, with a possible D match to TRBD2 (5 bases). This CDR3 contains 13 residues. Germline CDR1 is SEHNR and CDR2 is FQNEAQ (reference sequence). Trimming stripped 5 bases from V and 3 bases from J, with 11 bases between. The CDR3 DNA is TGTGCCAGCAGCCTAGGACTGATCTACGAGCAGTACTTC. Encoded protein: CASSLGLIYEQYF. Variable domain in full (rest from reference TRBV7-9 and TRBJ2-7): DTGVSQNPRHKITKRGQNVTFRCDPISEHNRLYWYRQTLGQGPEFLTYFQNEAQLEKSRLLSDRFSAERPKGSFSTLEIQRTEQGDSAMYLCASSLGLIYEQYFGPGTRLTVT.

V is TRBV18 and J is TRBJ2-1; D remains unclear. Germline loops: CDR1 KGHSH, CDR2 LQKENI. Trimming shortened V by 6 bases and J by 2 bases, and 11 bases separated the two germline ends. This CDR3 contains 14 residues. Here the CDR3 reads CASSSGAAYNEQFF. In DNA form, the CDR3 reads TGTGCCAGCTCCTCCGGAGCCGCCTACAATGAGCAGTTCTTC.

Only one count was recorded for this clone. CDR3 nucleotide sequence: TGTGCCAGCAGCTTGGACGGGAGAAGCACAGATACGCAGTATTTT. Translated: CASSLDGRSTDTQYF. The chain links TRBV5-4 to TRBJ2-3; maybe TRBD2 (6 bases). V shed 0 bases and J shed 0 bases, with 8 bases lying between them. Germline V gene data show CDR1 as SGHNT and CDR2 as YYREEE (reference sequence). This CDR3 region has 15 residues.

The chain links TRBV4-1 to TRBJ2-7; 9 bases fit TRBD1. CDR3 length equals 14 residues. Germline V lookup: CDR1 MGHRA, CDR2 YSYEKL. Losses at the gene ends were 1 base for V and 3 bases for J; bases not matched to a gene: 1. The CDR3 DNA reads TGCGCCAGCAGCCAAGTGACAGGGGGCTACGAGCAGTACTTC. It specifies CASSQVTGGYEQYF.

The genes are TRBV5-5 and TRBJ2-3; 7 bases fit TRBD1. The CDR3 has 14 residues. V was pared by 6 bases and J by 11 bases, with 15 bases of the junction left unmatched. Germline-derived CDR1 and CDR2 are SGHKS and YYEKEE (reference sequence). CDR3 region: CASTPGQLFQEQYF. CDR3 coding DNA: TGTGCCAGCACCCCGGGACAGCTCTTTCAGGAGCAGTATTTT.

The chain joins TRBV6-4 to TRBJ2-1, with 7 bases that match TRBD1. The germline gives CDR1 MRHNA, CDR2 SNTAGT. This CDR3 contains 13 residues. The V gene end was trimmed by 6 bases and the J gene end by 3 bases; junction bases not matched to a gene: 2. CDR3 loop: CASRHRGYNEQFF. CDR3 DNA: TGTGCCAGCAGGCACAGGGGCTACAATGAGCAGTTCTTC.

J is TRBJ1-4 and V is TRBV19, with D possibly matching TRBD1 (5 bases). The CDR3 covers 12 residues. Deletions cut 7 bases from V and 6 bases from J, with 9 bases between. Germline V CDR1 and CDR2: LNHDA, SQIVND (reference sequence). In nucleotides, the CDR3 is TGTGCCAGTAATAGGGGAGATGAAAAACTGTTTTTT. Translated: CASNRGDEKLFF.

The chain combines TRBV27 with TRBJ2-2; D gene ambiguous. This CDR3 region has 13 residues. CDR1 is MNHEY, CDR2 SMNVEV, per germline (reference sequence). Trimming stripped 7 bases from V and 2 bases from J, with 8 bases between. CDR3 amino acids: CASIRINTGELFF. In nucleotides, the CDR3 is TGTGCCAGCATCCGGATTAACACCGGGGAGCTGTTTTTT.

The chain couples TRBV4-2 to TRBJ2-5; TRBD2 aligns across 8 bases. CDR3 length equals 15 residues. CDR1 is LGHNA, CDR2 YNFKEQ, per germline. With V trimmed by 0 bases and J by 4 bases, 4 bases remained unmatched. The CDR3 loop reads CASSQDRGGTETQYF. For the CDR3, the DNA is TGTGCCAGCAGCCAAGATCGGGGGGGGACAGAGACCCAGTACTTC.

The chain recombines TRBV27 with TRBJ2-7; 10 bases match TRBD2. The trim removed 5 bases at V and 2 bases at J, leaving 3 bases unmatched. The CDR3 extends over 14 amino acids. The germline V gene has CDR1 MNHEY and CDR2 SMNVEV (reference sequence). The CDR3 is CASSPSGRAYEQYF. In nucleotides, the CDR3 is TGTGCCAGCAGTCCCAGCGGGAGGGCCTACGAGCAGTACTTC.

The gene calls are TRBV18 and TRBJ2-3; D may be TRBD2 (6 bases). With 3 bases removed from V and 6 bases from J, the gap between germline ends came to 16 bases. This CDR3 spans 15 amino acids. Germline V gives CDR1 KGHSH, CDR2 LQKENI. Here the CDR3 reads CASSPSLHRGDTQYF. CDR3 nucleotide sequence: TGTGCCAGCTCACCTTCCCTTCACCGGGGGGATACGCAGTATTTT.